The clone carrying this T cell receptor (beta chain) was seen a handful of times. Its antigen is as yet unknown. The sample comes from a study of shared clonotypes between healthy human individuals. Looking at the study overall: The plates for each donor numbered three CD4 naive, three CD4 memory, two CD8 naive and one CD8 memory.

Genomic DNA per cell subset filled all wells of several immunoSEQ plates. Assay used: immunoSEQ multiplex PCR; TCRdb lists only in-frame clones, some missing. Of under 850,000 clones in the sample, 80% to 95% were seen once. Findings and caveats of the study: Non-shared clonotypes had lower generation probabilities than clonotypes shared by all four sorted-subset donors.

The V gene lost 4 bases and the J gene lost 3 bases, with 0 bases spanning the gap. The CDR3 totals 10 residues. The germline V gene has CDR1 LNHDA and CDR2 SQIVND (reference sequence). CD45RO-negative, CCR7-positively selected cells formed the naive CD8 fraction, excluding terminally differentiated effector memory CD45RA+ cells. Within Nashville, Tennessee resided all donors, each a Caucasian adult. This clonotype was sampled from a man younger than 45 in good health. The material sequenced was naive CD8+ T cells sorted from blood. This chain joins TRBV19 and TRBJ1-2; D is uncertain. CDR3 sequence (DNA): TGTGCCAGTAGTAACTATGGCTACACCTTC. Translating it yields CASSNYGYTF.